The present entry profiles one T cell receptor beta chain with its context. Its antigen remains unknown. Libraries were prepared by immunoSEQ multiplex PCR; TCRdb keeps only in-frame clonotypes and omits some of them. The sample shows roughly 73,000 clones, approximately 80% of them seen only once. The germline gives CDR1 SGHDT, CDR2 YYEEEE. Trimming left V 4 bases short and J 0 bases short, with 18 bases between. This CDR3 comprises 17 residues. The data are from a study of OX40 agonist ivuxolimab in advanced cancers. Study information: Partial responses, seen in three patients, involved one hepatocellular carcinoma and two cutaneous melanomas. Findings and caveats of the study: Also showing low normalized T-cell clonal expansion were some of the nonresponders.

The J gene is TRBJ2-3, the V gene TRBV5-6; D gene uncertain. Sequenced here: CD4+ or CD8+ T cells sorted from blood, sampled in a trial of the OX40 agonist ivuxolimab. This sequence originates from an adult with an advanced solid tumor such as melanoma, head and neck, liver or kidney cancer. The CDR3 DNA is TGTGCCAGCAGCCCCCGTTGGTCGATAACTAGCACAGATACGCAGTATTTT. This sequence encodes CASSPRWSITSTDTQYF.